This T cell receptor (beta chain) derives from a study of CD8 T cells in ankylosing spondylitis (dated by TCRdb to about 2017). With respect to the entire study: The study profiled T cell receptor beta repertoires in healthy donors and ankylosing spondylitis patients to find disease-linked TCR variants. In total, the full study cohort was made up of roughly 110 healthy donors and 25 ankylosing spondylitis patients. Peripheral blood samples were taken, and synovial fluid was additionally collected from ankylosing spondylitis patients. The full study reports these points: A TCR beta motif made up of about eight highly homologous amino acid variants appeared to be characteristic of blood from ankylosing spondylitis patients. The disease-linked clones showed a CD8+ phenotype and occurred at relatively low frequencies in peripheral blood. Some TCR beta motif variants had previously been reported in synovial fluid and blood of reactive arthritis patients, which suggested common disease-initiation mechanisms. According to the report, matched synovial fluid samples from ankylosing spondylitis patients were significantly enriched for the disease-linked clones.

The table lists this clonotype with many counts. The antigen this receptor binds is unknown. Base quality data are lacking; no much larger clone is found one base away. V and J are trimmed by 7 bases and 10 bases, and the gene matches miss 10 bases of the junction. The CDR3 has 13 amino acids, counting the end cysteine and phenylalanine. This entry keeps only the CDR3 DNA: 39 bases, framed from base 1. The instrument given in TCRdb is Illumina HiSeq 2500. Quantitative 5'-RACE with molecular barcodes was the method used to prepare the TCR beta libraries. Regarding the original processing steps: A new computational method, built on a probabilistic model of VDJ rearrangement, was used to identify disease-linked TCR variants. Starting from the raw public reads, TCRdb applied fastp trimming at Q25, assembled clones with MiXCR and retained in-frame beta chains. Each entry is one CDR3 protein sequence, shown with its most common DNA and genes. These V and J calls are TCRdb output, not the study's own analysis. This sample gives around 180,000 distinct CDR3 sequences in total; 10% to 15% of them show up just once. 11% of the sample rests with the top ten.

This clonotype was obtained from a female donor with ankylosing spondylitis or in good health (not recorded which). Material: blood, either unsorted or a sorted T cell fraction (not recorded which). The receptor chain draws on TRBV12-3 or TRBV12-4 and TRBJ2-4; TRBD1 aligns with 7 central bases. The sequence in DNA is TGTGCCAGCAACGCAGGGGGAGAGGGGATTCAGTACTTC. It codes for CASNAGGEGIQYF.